This TCR beta chain was captured by sequencing in a study of OX40 agonist ivuxolimab in advanced cancers. Study-level information: Cohort: around 79% men, mean age about 60, aged about 23 to 79.

The CDR3 totals 18 residues. Germline assignment: CDR1 GTSNPN and CDR2 SVGIG (reference sequence). V was clipped by 0 bases and J by 0 bases, with 20 bases between them. Sequencing used immunoSEQ multiplex PCR; TCRdb keeps in-frame clones, though not all of them. The sample lists over 70,000 clones; roughly 89% were seen once. This sequence originates from an adult with an advanced solid tumor such as melanoma, head and neck, liver or kidney cancer. This specimen consisted of CD4+ or CD8+ T cells sorted from blood, obtained in a trial of the OX40 agonist ivuxolimab. The rearrangement links TRBV30 to TRBJ2-5, with D unresolved. The chain's CDR3 is CAWSVNGICGGNQETQYF. As DNA, the CDR3 is TGTGCCTGGAGTGTAAATGGCATTTGTGGCGGTAACCAAGAGACCCAGTACTTC.